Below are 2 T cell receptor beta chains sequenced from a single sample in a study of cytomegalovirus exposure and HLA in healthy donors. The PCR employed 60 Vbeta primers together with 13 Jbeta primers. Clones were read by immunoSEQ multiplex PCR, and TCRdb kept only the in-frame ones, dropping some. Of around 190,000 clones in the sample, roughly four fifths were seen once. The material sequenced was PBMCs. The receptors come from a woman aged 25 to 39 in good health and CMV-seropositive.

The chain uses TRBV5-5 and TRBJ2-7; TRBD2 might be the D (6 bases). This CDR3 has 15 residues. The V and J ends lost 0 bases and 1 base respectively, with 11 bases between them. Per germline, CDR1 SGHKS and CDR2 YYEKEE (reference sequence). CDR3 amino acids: CASSLVASESYEQYF. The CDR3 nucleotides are TGTGCCAGCAGCTTGGTGGCTAGCGAATCCTACGAGCAGTACTTC. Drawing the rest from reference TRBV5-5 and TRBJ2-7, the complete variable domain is DAGVTQSPTHLIKTRGQQVTLRCSPISGHKSVSWYQQVLGQGPQFIFQYYEKEERGRGNFPDRFSARQFPNYSSELNVNALLLGDSALYLCASSLVASESYEQYFGPGTRLTVT.

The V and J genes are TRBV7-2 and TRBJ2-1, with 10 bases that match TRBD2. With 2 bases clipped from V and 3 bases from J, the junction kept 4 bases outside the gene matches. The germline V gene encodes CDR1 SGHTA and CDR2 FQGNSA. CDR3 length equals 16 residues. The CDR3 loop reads CASSLWTSGFYNEQFF. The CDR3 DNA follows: TGTGCCAGCAGCTTATGGACTAGCGGTTTCTACAATGAGCAGTTCTTC.